The 17 T cell receptor beta chains presented below share a single source sample, sequenced in a study of blood T cell repertoires in COVID-19. Assay used: immunoSEQ multiplex PCR; TCRdb lists only in-frame clones, some missing. The table lists 150,000 or so clones, approximately 78% of them singletons. The sample consisted of PBMCs or T cells enriched from blood (not recorded which). These receptors were collected from a woman between 45 and 65 years old who had recovered from COVID-19.

The chain joins TRBV2 to TRBJ2-5, with D unclear. Trimming left V 4 bases short and J 5 bases short, with 5 bases between. CDR3 size: 11 residues. Looked up from germline, CDR1 is SNHLY and CDR2 is FYNNEI. The DNA for the CDR3 is TGTGCCAGCAGTGTCGTCGAGACCCAGTACTTC. Its translation is CASSVVETQYF.

The V gene is TRBV4-1, the J gene TRBJ2-3, with D tentatively TRBD1 (7 bases). Trimming stripped 3 bases from V and 2 bases from J, with 15 bases between. The CDR3 runs 16 residues. CDR1 MGHRA and CDR2 YSYEKL come from the germline V gene. Here the CDR3 reads CASSHSGGGVTDTQYF. Here the CDR3 DNA reads TGCGCCAGCAGCCATTCTGGAGGGGGCGTCACAGATACGCAGTATTTT.

The CDR3 DNA reads as TGTGCCAGCAGCCGATTGCGGGGGGGGGCCCTGACAGATACGCAGTATTTT. Protein: CASSRLRGGALTDTQYF. The chain links TRBV5-4 to TRBJ2-3; TRBD2 aligns across 9 bases. J gave up 3 bases and V 4 bases, and 12 bases lay outside the gene matches. This CDR3 contains 17 residues. From germline, CDR1 is SGHNT and CDR2 YYREEE (reference sequence).

CDR3 nucleotide sequence: TGCGCCAGCAGCTCGACAGGGGGGGAAGGAAACACCATATATTTT. Translating gives CASSSTGGEGNTIYF. The chain links TRBV5-1 to TRBJ1-3; 9 positions agree with TRBD1. V lost 3 bases to trimming and J lost 4 bases; unmatched junction nucleotides: 5. The CDR3 is made up of 15 amino acids. Germline values: CDR1 SGHRS, CDR2 YFSETQ.

V usage is TRBV6-5 and J usage is TRBJ2-3; D may be TRBD2 (5 bases). The CDR3 totals 13 residues. V lost 7 bases and J 4 bases, leaving 12 bases between the germline ends. Germline V lookup: CDR1 MNHEY, CDR2 SVGAGI. CDR3 sequence (DNA): TGTGCCAGCACTAGCTGGTTGTCAGATACGCAGTATTTT. This codes for CASTSWLSDTQYF.

The table lists this clone with a few counts. V gene TRBV6-1 combines with J gene TRBJ2-7; possible D gene TRBD1, 5 bases. The CDR3 contains 15 residues. The germline V and J ends were trimmed by 3 bases and 2 bases, with 14 bases remaining between them. Germline CDR1 MNHNS, CDR2 SASEGT. This CDR3 is CASSDNKRQTYEQYF. CDR3 in DNA: TGTGCCAGCAGTGATAACAAAAGACAGACCTACGAGCAGTACTTC.

The chain has TRBV10-2 and TRBJ1-2; maybe TRBD1 (5 bases). The CDR3 is 14 amino acids. Trimming took 7 bases from V and 8 from J, leaving 20 bases between them. Germline CDR1 WSHSY, CDR2 SAAADI. CDR3 protein: CASTSATVSRGYTF. For the CDR3, the DNA is TGCGCCAGCACTTCGGCGACAGTCTCGCGAGGCTACACCTTC.

The rearrangement links TRBV6-5 to TRBJ2-1, with D possibly matching TRBD1 (6 bases). The V gene's germline CDR1 is MNHEY and CDR2 SVGAGI. V shed 2 bases and J shed 5 bases, with 13 bases lying between them. This CDR3 is 15 amino acids long. This chain's CDR3 is CASSYESRGDNEQFF. For the CDR3, the DNA is TGTGCCAGCAGTTACGAGAGCAGGGGAGACAATGAGCAGTTCTTC.

The chain joins TRBV18 to TRBJ2-7; 7 positions agree with TRBD1. The CDR3 is 13 amino acids. CDR1 and CDR2 (germline): KGHSH, LQKENI. V lost 6 bases to trimming and J lost 2 bases; unmatched junction nucleotides: 4. The chain's CDR3 is CASSSGTAYEQYF. CDR3 nucleotide sequence: TGTGCCAGCTCCTCCGGGACAGCCTACGAGCAGTACTTC.

This chain connects TRBV2 to TRBJ1-2; D uncertain. The CDR3 spans 15 residues. V lost 3 bases to trimming and J lost 4 bases, with 15 bases between them. CDR1 is SNHLY, CDR2 FYNNEI, per germline. Written as DNA, the CDR3 is TGTGCCAGCAGTGACGGGCCCGGGAAACCCTATGGCTACACCTTC. Its protein is CASSDGPGKPYGYTF.

The CDR3 region has the DNA TGCGCCAGCAGCGTGGCGGGACTAGCGGGGGGAATGGGCAAAAACATTCAGTACTTC. Translating it yields CASSVAGLAGGMGKNIQYF. The chain recombines TRBV5-1 with TRBJ2-4; TRBD2 aligns across 15 bases. V was pared by 4 bases and J by 3 bases, with 11 bases of the junction left unmatched. CDR1 SGHRS and CDR2 YFSETQ come from the germline V gene. The CDR3 runs to 19 residues.

V usage is TRBV7-9 and J usage is TRBJ1-1, with D possibly TRBD1 on 5 matching bases. Germline V CDR1 and CDR2: SEHNR, FQNEAQ (reference sequence). The CDR3 is 17 residues long. V lost 2 bases, J lost 0 bases, and 16 bases lay in between. The CDR3 coding sequence is TGTGCCAGCAGCTTAAATCCCAAGACAGTCATGAACACTGAAGCTTTCTTT. It codes for CASSLNPKTVMNTEAFF.

Regarding this clone: The germline gene is not matched at one end of the junction; a read error may be the cause. The chain couples TRBV7-9 to TRBJ1-2, with 7 bases lining up with TRBD1. The CDR3 totals 12 residues. CDR1 is SEHNR and CDR2 is FQNEAQ in the germline V gene (reference sequence). The CDR3 DNA reads TGTGCCAGCAGCTTTTCGGACAGGACGACTCTCTTC. Translated: CASSFSDRTTLF.

This clone occurred once. The chain links TRBV30 to TRBJ2-5; tentative D call: TRBD1 (6 bases). V was cut by 1 base and J by 5 bases, with 11 bases left in between. Germline V gives CDR1 GTSNPN, CDR2 SVGIG (reference sequence). The CDR3 has 13 residues. The CDR3: CAWSGQAEETQYF. In DNA form, the CDR3 reads TGTGCCTGGAGTGGACAGGCGGAGGAGACCCAGTACTTC. The complete variable domain, with remaining parts taken from reference TRBV30 and TRBJ2-5, reads SQTIHQWPATLVQPVGSPLSLECTVEGTSNPNLYWYRQAAGRGLQLLFYSVGIGQISSEVPQNLSASRPQDRQFILSSKKLLLSDSGFYLCAWSGQAEETQYFGPGTRLLVL.

The V and J genes are TRBV20-1 and TRBJ1-5, with D tentatively TRBD1 (6 bases). The CDR3 sequence is 16 residues long. V lost 3 bases and J 0 bases, leaving 15 bases between the germline ends. Germline V CDR1 and CDR2: DFQATT, SNEGSKA (reference sequence). The DNA for the CDR3 is TGCAGTGCTAGTAAAGGGGCAGGGGTTAGCAATCAGCCCCAGCATTTT. Its protein is CSASKGAGVSNQPQHF.

This chain connects TRBV3-1 (or the pseudogene TRBV3-2) to TRBJ1-2; TRBD1 might be the D (6 bases). The V end lost 4 bases, the J end lost 5 bases, and 14 bases lay between the germline ends. The CDR3 is 14 residues long. Germline lookup yields CDR1 LGHDT and CDR2 YNNKEL (reference sequence). CDR3 coding DNA: TGTGCCAGCAGCCCCCGCGGGGGCAGGTATGGCTACACCTTC. It translates to CASSPRGGRYGYTF.

This chain uses TRBV2 with TRBJ2-3, with 7 bases matching TRBD1. The ends lost 10 bases at V and 6 bases at J; junction bases unmatched: 7. The CDR3 is made up of 12 amino acids. Germline V gene lookup returns CDR1 SNHLY and CDR2 FYNNEI. CDR3 sequence (DNA): TGTGCCACGCCCCCGACAGGGGATACGCAGTATTTT. Its protein product is CATPPTGDTQYF. The full variable domain, its missing parts supplied by reference TRBV2 and TRBJ2-3, is EPEVTQTPSHQVTQMGQEVILRCVPISNHLYFYWYRQILGQKVEFLVSFYNNEISEKSEIFDDQFSVERPDGSNFTLKIRSTKLEDSAMYFCATPPTGDTQYFGPGTRLTVL.